This is a list of T cell receptor beta chains from one sample in a study of T cells in Graves' hyperthyroidism and ophthalmopathy. Via MiXCR, TCRdb re-called the multiplex PCR reads, giving one row per CDR3 protein. The table has around 440,000 distinct CDR3 sequences, approximately 14% seen once. Material for sequencing was blood. The receptors shown here come from a woman aged 18-30 years with Graves' hyperthyroidism. Both conserved end residues are part of each CDR3. The order of the fields is V gene, clone size, J gene, D gene, CDR3 protein, CDR3 DNA. A D gene is named only where the DNA matches it firmly. Some rows have no size entry. The others give once, few or many, or a class for an expanded clone.

>TRBV19|NA|TRBJ2-1|NA
CASSPQGRESYNGQFF
TGTGCCAGTAGTCCTCAGGGGCGGGAGTCCTACAATGGGCAGTTCTTC
>TRBV6-1|NA|TRBJ2-7|TRBD1
CASSTQTGGGKDEQYF
TGTGCCAGCAGTACCCAGACAGGGGGCGGAAAGGACGAGCAGTACTTC
>TRBV7-8|NA|TRBJ2-3|TRBD2
CASSHPGLAGVGTDTQYF
TGTGCCAGCAGCCACCCGGGACTAGCGGGAGTGGGCACAGATACGCAGTATTTT
>TRBV15|many|TRBJ1-4|NA
CATSRGVTNEKLFF
TGTGCCACCAGCAGAGGGGTGACTAATGAAAAACTGTTTTTT
>TRBV3-1|few|TRBJ2-5|NA
CASGQMTREDETQYF
TGTGCCAGCGGCCAAATGACTAGGGAGGATGAGACCCAGTACTTC
>TRBV2|NA|TRBJ2-1|TRBD2
CASSDTSGGIYNEQFF
TGTGCCAGCAGTGATACTAGCGGGGGCATCTACAATGAGCAGTTCTTC
>TRBV18|many|TRBJ2-1|NA
CASSPPSGSYNEQFF
TGTGCCAGCTCACCACCGAGCGGGTCCTACAATGAGCAGTTCTTC
>TRBV20-1|many|TRBJ1-1|NA
CSVPTQLLNTEAFF
TGCAGTGTCCCGACCCAGTTATTGAACACTGAAGCTTTCTTT
>TRBV11-2|NA|TRBJ2-5|NA
CASSPKTGVSSTQYF
TGTGCCAGCAGCCCGAAGACAGGCGTCTCCTCGACCCAGTACTTC
>TRBV7-9|many|TRBJ2-1|NA
CASNAGSSYNEQFF
TGTGCCAGCAACGCCGGGTCCTCCTACAATGAGCAGTTCTTC
>TRBV12-3/TRBV12-4|many|TRBJ2-2|TRBD1
CASIGQGAYTGELFF
TGTGCCAGCATAGGGCAGGGGGCCTACACCGGGGAGCTGTTTTTT
>TRBV18|NA|TRBJ1-2|NA
CASSASRDNYGYTF
TGTGCCAGCTCAGCCTCCCGGGACAACTATGGCTACACCTTC
>TRBV19|NA|TRBJ1-5|NA
CASARVSNQPQHF
TGTGCCAGTGCCAGGGTTAGCAATCAGCCCCAGCATTTT
>TRBV2|many|TRBJ2-2|NA
CASSLVLSPTGELFF
TGTGCCAGCAGCCTAGTCCTTTCCCCCACCGGGGAGCTGTTTTTT
>TRBV27|NA|TRBJ1-5|NA
CASSLSVPGNQPQHF
TGTGCCAGCAGTTTATCGGTTCCAGGGAATCAGCCCCAGCATTTT
>TRBV5-8|many|TRBJ1-2|NA
CASSLRGSRGYTF
TGTGCCAGCAGCTTACGGGGAAGTAGGGGCTACACCTTC
>TRBV18|many|TRBJ2-1|TRBD2
CASSPPTSGRPSHNEQFF
TGTGCCAGCTCACCACCAACGAGCGGGAGGCCCTCACACAATGAGCAGTTCTTC
>TRBV20-1|NA|TRBJ1-2|TRBD1
CSARTGQGGGFGGYTF
TGCAGTGCTAGAACAGGACAAGGGGGCGGTTTCGGTGGCTACACCTTC
>TRBV30|few|TRBJ1-6|NA
CAWIKGYNSPLHF
TGTGCCTGGATAAAAGGGTACAATTCACCCCTCCACTTT
>TRBV18|many|TRBJ1-4|NA
CASSGRTRTGEKLFF
TGTGCCAGCTCGGGTCGGACACGAACCGGTGAAAAACTGTTTTTT
>TRBV20-1|few|TRBJ2-2|NA
CSARDSQNTGELFF
TGCAGTGCTAGAGATTCCCAGAACACCGGGGAGCTGTTTTTT
>TRBV12-3/TRBV12-4|few|TRBJ1-4|NA
CASSIVPGRGEKLFF
TGTGCCAGCAGCATTGTCCCAGGGCGAGGTGAAAAACTGTTTTTT
>TRBV20-1|few|TRBJ2-7|NA
CGARDSNSYEQYF
TGCGGTGCCCGAGACAGTAACTCCTACGAGCAGTACTTC
>TRBV7-2|NA|TRBJ2-5|NA
CASSSRVGQETQYF
TGTGCCAGCAGCTCTCGCGTGGGACAAGAGACCCAGTACTTC
>TRBV20-1|many|TRBJ1-6|NA
CSARRSEGGNSPLHF
TGCAGTGCCCGAAGGTCCGAGGGGGGTAATTCACCCCTCCACTTT
>TRBV7-9|many|TRBJ2-1|TRBD2
CASSGRASIPGLAYNEQFF
TGTGCCAGCAGCGGACGAGCTAGTATACCGGGACTAGCTTACAATGAGCAGTTCTTC
>TRBV12-3/TRBV12-4|many|TRBJ2-7|NA
CASTRDGAYERYF
TGTGCCAGCACCAGGGACGGAGCCTACGAGCGGTACTTC
>TRBV4-1|NA|TRBJ1-4|NA
CASSQREGIANEKLFF
TGCGCCAGCAGTCAGAGAGAGGGGATTGCTAATGAAAAACTGTTTTTT
>TRBV12-3/TRBV12-4|many|TRBJ2-7|TRBD1
CASSTPGQGVYEQYF
TGTGCCAGCAGTACCCCGGGACAGGGTGTCTACGAGCAGTACTTC
>TRBV7-6|NA|TRBJ2-3|TRBD1
CASSSGQAGTDTQYF
TGTGCCAGCAGCTCCGGACAGGCGGGCACAGATACGCAGTATTTT
>TRBV9|few|TRBJ1-2|NA
CASSVGGQRANYGYTF
TGTGCCAGCAGCGTGGGGGGACAAAGAGCGAACTATGGCTACACCTTC
>TRBV2|many|TRBJ1-1|TRBD1
CASRPGTANTEAFF
TGTGCCTCCCGGCCCGGGACAGCTAACACTGAAGCTTTCTTT
>TRBV28|NA|TRBJ2-7|NA
CASSSSWVPGPQAYEQYF
TGTGCCAGCAGTTCATCCTGGGTCCCGGGACCCCAGGCCTACGAGCAGTACTTC
>TRBV27|many|TRBJ2-6|NA
CASSPSRFFAGANVLTF
TGTGCCAGCAGCCCGAGCCGCTTTTTCGCTGGGGCCAACGTCCTGACTTTC
>TRBV18|many|TRBJ2-7|TRBD1
CASSPDRDEQYF
TGTGCCAGCTCTCCCGACAGGGACGAGCAGTACTTC
>TRBV7-9|many|TRBJ2-1|NA
CASRGPAGRSYNEQFF
TGTGCCAGCAGAGGGCCAGCGGGCCGCTCCTACAATGAGCAGTTCTTC
>TRBV4-1|many|TRBJ1-5|NA
CASSQGGGRWPQHF
TGCGCCAGCAGCCAAGGCGGCGGACGGTGGCCCCAGCATTTT
>TRBV11-2|many|TRBJ2-5|NA
CASSPRGIMGETQYF
TGTGCCAGCAGCCCCCGGGGGATCATGGGGGAGACCCAGTACTTC
>TRBV12-3/TRBV12-4|NA|TRBJ2-7|NA
CASSQDINGPERGLVSYEQYF
TGTGCCAGCAGCCAAGATATAAACGGGCCAGAGAGGGGTTTGGTTTCCTACGAGCAGTACTTC
>TRBV6-1|many|TRBJ1-5|NA
CASSPQGTNQPQHF
TGTGCCAGCAGTCCCCAGGGGACCAATCAGCCCCAGCATTTT
>TRBV28|few|TRBJ2-2|NA
CASSLSALRRGKRTGELFF
TGTGCCAGCAGTTTATCTGCCCTACGCCGGGGGAAGAGAACTGGGGAGCTGTTTTTT
>TRBV11-2|once|TRBJ2-3|TRBD2
CASSARTSTMRDTQYF
TGTGCCAGCAGCGCGAGGACTAGCACAATGAGGGATACGCAGTATTTT
>TRBV10-3|many|TRBJ2-1|TRBD2
CAISVTSGPSSYNEQFF
TGTGCCATCAGTGTCACTAGCGGGCCTAGCTCCTACAATGAGCAGTTCTTC
>TRBV30|many|TRBJ2-7|TRBD2
CAWSVQTGLAGVYWYEQYF
TGTGCCTGGAGTGTCCAGACAGGTCTAGCGGGGGTGTACTGGTACGAGCAGTACTTC
>TRBV6-2/TRBV6-3|few|TRBJ1-6|NA
CASSEIPSYNSPLHF
TGTGCCAGCTCTGAGATACCCTCCTATAATTCACCCCTCCACTTT
>TRBV2|many|TRBJ1-3|NA
CASSEGTSSGNTIYF
TGTGCCAGCAGTGAGGGGACATCCTCTGGAAACACCATATATTTT
>TRBV2|many|TRBJ1-5|NA
CASKSEVQPQHF
TGTGCCAGCAAATCCGAGGTTCAGCCCCAGCATTTT
>TRBV27|few|TRBJ2-5|NA
CASSGFGGSQETQYF
TGTGCCAGCAGTGGATTCGGAGGCTCCCAAGAGACCCAGTACTTC
>TRBV6-5|many|TRBJ2-7|TRBD1
CASSYFPLFRDRPYEQYF
TGTGCCAGCAGTTACTTTCCACTATTTCGGGACAGGCCCTACGAGCAGTACTTC
>TRBV5-6|many|TRBJ1-6|NA
CASSLGPLPALSPLHF
TGTGCCAGCAGCTTGGGGCCTCTCCCTGCGCTTTCACCCCTCCACTTT
>TRBV6-5|NA|TRBJ2-5|TRBD2
CASSSTWTSSQETQYF
TGTGCCAGCAGTTCCACCTGGACTAGCTCCCAAGAGACCCAGTACTTC
>TRBV27|many|TRBJ2-2|NA
CASSWTVLGELFF
TGTGCCAGCAGCTGGACAGTTCTTGGGGAGCTGTTTTTT
>TRBV7-8|NA|TRBJ2-3|TRBD2
CASSLVPPGLAGGTDTQYF
TGTGCCAGCAGCTTAGTGCCCCCGGGACTAGCGGGGGGGACAGATACGCAGTATTTT
>TRBV6-1|NA|TRBJ2-2|NA
CASTQQGGTWELFF
TGTGCCAGCACCCAACAGGGTGGCACCTGGGAGCTGTTTTTT